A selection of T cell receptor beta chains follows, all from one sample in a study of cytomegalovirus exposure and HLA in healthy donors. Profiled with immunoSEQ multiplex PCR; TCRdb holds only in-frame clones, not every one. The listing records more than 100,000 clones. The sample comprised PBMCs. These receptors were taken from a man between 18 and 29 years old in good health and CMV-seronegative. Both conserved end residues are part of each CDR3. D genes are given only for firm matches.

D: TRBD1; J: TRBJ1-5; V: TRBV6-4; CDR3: CASRDRDRAVNSNQPQHF; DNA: TGTGCCAGCAGAGACCGGGACAGGGCCGTTAATAGCAATCAGCCCCAGCATTTT
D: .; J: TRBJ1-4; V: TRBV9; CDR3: CASSGGGEKLFF; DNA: TGTGCCAGCAGCGGGGGGGGTGAAAAACTGTTTTTT
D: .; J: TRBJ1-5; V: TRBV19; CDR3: CAGISQWDNRNQPQHF; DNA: TGTGCCGGTATCTCCCAGTGGGACAATCGGAATCAGCCCCAGCATTTT
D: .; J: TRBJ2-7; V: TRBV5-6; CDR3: CASSLDIGSEQYF; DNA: TGTGCCAGCAGCTTGGACATTGGGAGCGAGCAGTACTTC
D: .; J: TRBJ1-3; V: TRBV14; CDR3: CASSQLSGNTIYF; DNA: TGTGCCAGCAGCCAACTTTCTGGAAACACCATATATTTT
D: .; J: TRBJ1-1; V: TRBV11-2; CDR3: CASSGHMNTEAFF; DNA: TGTGCCAGCAGTGGACATATGAACACTGAAGCTTTCTTT
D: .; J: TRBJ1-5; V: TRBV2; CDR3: CASSVGGGSQPQHF; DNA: TGTGCCAGCAGTGTTGGGGGGGGCAGTCAGCCCCAGCATTTT
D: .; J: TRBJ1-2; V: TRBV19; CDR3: CASKQGGKGGYTF; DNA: TGTGCCAGTAAACAGGGTGGTAAAGGTGGCTACACCTTC
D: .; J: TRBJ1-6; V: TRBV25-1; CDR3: CASSEVGVGPLHF; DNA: TGTGCCAGCAGTGAGGTCGGAGTGGGACCCCTCCACTTT
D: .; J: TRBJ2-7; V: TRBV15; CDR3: CATSRKGVTYEQYF; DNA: TGTGCCACCAGCAGAAAAGGGGTTACCTACGAGCAGTACTTC
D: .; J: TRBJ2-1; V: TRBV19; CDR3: CASSVRTVYNEQFF; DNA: TGTGCCAGTAGTGTCAGGACAGTCTACAATGAGCAGTTCTTC
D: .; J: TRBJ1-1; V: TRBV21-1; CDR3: CASSKWGGKNTEAFF; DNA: TGTGCCAGCAGCAAATGGGGGGGTAAGAACACTGAAGCTTTCTTT
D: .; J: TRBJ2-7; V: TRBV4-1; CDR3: CASSQESAYYEQYF; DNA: TGCGCCAGCAGCCAAGAAAGCGCCTACTACGAGCAGTACTTC
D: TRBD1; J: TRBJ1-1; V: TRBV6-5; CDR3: CASSYDRGVLGAFF; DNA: TGTGCCAGCAGTTACGACAGGGGCGTGTTGGGAGCTTTCTTT
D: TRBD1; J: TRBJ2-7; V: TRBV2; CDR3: CASMGTGNYEQYF; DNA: TGTGCCAGCATGGGGACAGGGAACTACGAGCAGTACTTC
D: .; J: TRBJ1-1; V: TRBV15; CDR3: CATSRDRGTYTEAFF; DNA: TGTGCCACCAGCAGAGACCGGGGAACGTACACTGAAGCTTTCTTT
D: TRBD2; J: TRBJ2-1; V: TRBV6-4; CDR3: CASSQLAGGLAEQFF; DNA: TGTGCCAGCAGTCAACTAGCGGGGGGGCTTGCTGAGCAGTTCTTC
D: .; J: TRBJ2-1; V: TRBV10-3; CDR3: CAISGDGKGGFDEQFF; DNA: TGTGCCATCAGTGGGGACGGGAAAGGGGGTTTCGATGAGCAGTTCTTC
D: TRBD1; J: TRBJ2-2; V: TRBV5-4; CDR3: CASRPTGGHLNTGELFF; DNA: TGTGCCAGCAGACCTACAGGGGGCCACTTGAACACCGGGGAGCTGTTTTTT
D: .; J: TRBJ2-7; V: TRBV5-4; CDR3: CASSLAESYEQYF; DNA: TGTGCCAGCAGCTTGGCGGAGTCCTACGAGCAGTACTTC
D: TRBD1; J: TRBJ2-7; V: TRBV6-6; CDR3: CASGRDSYEQYF; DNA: TGTGCCAGCGGACGGGACAGCTACGAGCAGTACTTC
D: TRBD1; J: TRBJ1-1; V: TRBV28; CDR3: CASSSPQQGSREAFF; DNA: TGTGCCAGCAGTTCCCCCCAACAGGGGTCACGAGAAGCTTTCTTT
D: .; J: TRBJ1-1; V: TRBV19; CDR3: CASSFGGFDTEAFF; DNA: TGTGCCAGTAGTTTTGGGGGCTTTGACACTGAAGCTTTCTTT
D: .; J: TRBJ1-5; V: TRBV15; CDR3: CATSERQDSNQPQHF; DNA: TGTGCCACCAGCGAACGACAGGATAGCAATCAGCCCCAGCATTTT
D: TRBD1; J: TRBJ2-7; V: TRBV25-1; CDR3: CASSRDRGGYEQYF; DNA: TGTGCCAGCTCGAGGGACAGGGGAGGATACGAGCAGTACTTC
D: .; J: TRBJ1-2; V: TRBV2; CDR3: CASTADRGGDYGYTF; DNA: TGTGCCAGCACCGCTGACCGGGGGGGGGACTATGGCTACACCTTC
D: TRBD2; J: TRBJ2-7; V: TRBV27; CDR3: CASRSGTSTEQYF; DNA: TGTGCCAGCAGGTCCGGGACTAGCACCGAGCAGTACTTC
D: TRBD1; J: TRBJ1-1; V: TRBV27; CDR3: CASSPRRDRSEAFF; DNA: TGTGCCAGCAGTCCTCGCCGGGACAGAAGTGAAGCTTTCTTT
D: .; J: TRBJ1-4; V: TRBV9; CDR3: CASSAGTRGEKLFF; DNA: TGTGCCAGCAGCGCTGGGACACGAGGGGAAAAACTGTTTTTT
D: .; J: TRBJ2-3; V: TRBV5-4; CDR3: CASSYSTDTQYF; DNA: TGTGCCAGCAGCTATTCAACAGATACGCAGTATTTT
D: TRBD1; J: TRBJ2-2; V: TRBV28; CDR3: CASSLPGGDGELFF; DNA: TGTGCCAGCAGTTTGCCAGGGGGTGACGGGGAGCTGTTTTTT
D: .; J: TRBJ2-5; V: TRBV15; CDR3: CATRQGQGVQETQYF; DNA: TGTGCCACCAGACAGGGCCAGGGTGTTCAAGAGACCCAGTACTTC
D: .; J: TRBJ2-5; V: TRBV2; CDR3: CASSAHPRAGETQYF; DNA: TGTGCCAGCAGTGCCCACCCCCGAGCAGGGGAGACCCAGTACTTC
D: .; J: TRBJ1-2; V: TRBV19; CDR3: CASSIGYGYTF; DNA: TGTGCCAGTAGTATCGGCTATGGCTACACCTTC
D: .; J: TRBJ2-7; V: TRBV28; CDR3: CASSPGRSFEQYF; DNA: TGTGCCAGCAGTCCGGGAAGGTCCTTCGAGCAGTACTTC
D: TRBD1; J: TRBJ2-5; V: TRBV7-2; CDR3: CASSSDRAETQYF; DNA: TGTGCCAGCAGCTCGGACAGGGCCGAGACCCAGTACTTC
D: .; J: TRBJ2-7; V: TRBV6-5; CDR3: CASRLTGRYEQYF; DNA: TGTGCCAGCAGGTTGACAGGTCGCTACGAGCAGTACTTC
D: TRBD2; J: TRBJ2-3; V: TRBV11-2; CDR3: CASSLGSGRASDTQYF; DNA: TGTGCCAGCAGCTTAGGGAGCGGGAGGGCCTCAGATACGCAGTATTTT
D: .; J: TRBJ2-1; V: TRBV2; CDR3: CASSELVLSSYNEQFF; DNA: TGTGCCAGCAGTGAATTGGTCCTAAGCTCCTACAATGAGCAGTTCTTC